The present T cell receptor beta chain was sequenced within a study of spatial heterogeneity in lung cancer. TCR cDNA molecules each had a unique molecular identifier. TCRdb itself ran the 5' RACE reads through MiXCR, one entry per CDR3 protein. Here the sample spans roughly 110,000 distinct CDR3 sequences, 11% being singletons. Time point defined: blood at routine non-recurrence follow-up after resection. The CDR3 covers 14 residues. V dropped 9 bases and J dropped 1; count of bases not matched to a gene: 5. The sample here was PBMCs, taken at follow-up. The source of this sequence is a female donor with early-stage non-small cell lung cancer. The rearrangement links TRBV12-3 or TRBV12-4 to TRBJ2-7, with 11 bases matching TRBD2. CDR3 protein: CASSGTSGSYEQYF. The CDR3 DNA reads as TGTGCCAGTTCGGGGACTAGCGGTTCCTACGAGCAGTACTTC.